This T cell receptor (beta chain) was recovered during a study of cytomegalovirus exposure and HLA in healthy donors. Study details: Early released data comprised around 79 million unique TCRs from HLA-typed donors. Study-wide points: Reports showed the classifier diagnosing cytomegalovirus status with high specificity and sensitivity.

The PCR ran on 60 Vbeta and 13 Jbeta primers. Methods used by the authors: Per a later analysis, the number of unique TCR beta chains was roughly 87 million, of which roughly 9.9 million were shared. Libraries were prepared by immunoSEQ multiplex PCR; TCRdb keeps only in-frame clonotypes and omits some of them. D and trimming come from the DNA, and the V and J calls and clone size come from that table. Among 85,000 to 120,000 clones, 60% to 80% were seen once, and the ten largest hold 2.5% to 3%. To note about this clone: Its antigen remains unidentified.

It was healthy bone marrow donors who served as donors. V was clipped by 8 bases and J by 2 bases, with 10 bases between them. This CDR3 is built from 13 residues. Per the germline V gene, CDR1 is MNHNS and CDR2 is SASEGT. The V call is TRBV6-1, the J call TRBJ2-1, with a weak D call TRBD2 (6 bases). The receptor's source is a female donor in good health and CMV-seronegative. The sequencing sample was made of PBMCs. CDR3 region: CASWTGAYNEQFF. The CDR3 nucleotides are TGTGCCAGCTGGACGGGGGCCTACAATGAGCAGTTCTTC.